Presented here are 24 T cell receptor beta chains from one specimen sequenced in a study of blood T cell repertoires in COVID-19. Generated by immunoSEQ multiplex PCR, the TCRdb table keeps only in-frame clones and is missing some. Among approximately 260,000 clones, around 81% were seen once, and the ten largest hold about 3.4%. The sequenced sample consisted of PBMCs or T cells enriched from blood (not recorded which). The receptors stem from a man aged 45-65 years who had recovered from COVID-19.

The rearrangement uses TRBV19 and TRBJ1-5; tentative D call: TRBD1 (6 bases). Germline values: CDR1 LNHDA, CDR2 SQIVND (reference sequence). V was pared by 4 bases and J by 4 bases, with 20 bases between. This CDR3 has 17 amino acids. The CDR3 DNA follows: TGTGCCAGTAGTACTAGCTGGGACACCACCCCGAATCAGCCCCAGCATTTT. Amino acids: CASSTSWDTTPNQPQHF.

The chain links TRBV9 to TRBJ2-3; possible D gene TRBD1, 7 bases. V was clipped by 4 bases and J by 1 base, with 13 bases between them. The CDR3 extends over 15 amino acids. Germline V gene data show CDR1 as SGDLS and CDR2 as YYNGEE. DNA for the CDR3: TGTGCCAGCAGCTTTCAGGGGGGACGCACAGATACGCAGTATTTT. Amino acids: CASSFQGGRTDTQYF.

The chain employs TRBV19 and TRBJ2-2, with TRBD2 as a possible D gene (5 bases). Germline CDR1 reads LNHDA; CDR2 reads SQIVND (reference sequence). V lost 6 bases and J 6 bases, leaving 11 bases between the germline ends. This CDR3 has 13 amino acids. Here the CDR3 DNA reads TGTGCCAGTAGGCCCCTCGGGGCCGGGGAGCTGTTTTTT. It encodes CASRPLGAGELFF. Full variable domain (missing parts from reference TRBV19 and TRBJ2-2): DGGITQSPKYLFRKEGQNVTLSCEQNLNHDAMYWYRQDPGQGLRLIYYSQIVNDFQKGDIAEGYSVSREKKESFPLTVTSAQKNPTAFYLCASRPLGAGELFFGEGSRLTVL.

Remarks on this clone: Other DNA sequences in the same sample also yield this CDR3. V is TRBV5-1 and J is TRBJ2-5; 14 bases line up with TRBD2. V trimming: 4 bases; J trimming: 5 bases; junction bases outside the gene matches: 10. The CDR3 consists of 17 residues. Germline V gene lookup returns CDR1 SGHRS and CDR2 YFSETQ. The CDR3 sequence: CASSRLAGGPVRETQYF. DNA of the CDR3: TGCGCCAGCAGCCGACTAGCGGGGGGGCCTGTCCGGGAGACCCAGTACTTC.

This chain uses TRBV6-4 with TRBJ2-5, with D perhaps matching TRBD1 (6 bases). The CDR3 totals 13 residues. Germline lookup yields CDR1 MRHNA and CDR2 SNTAGT. V lost 7 bases and J 7 bases, leaving 16 bases between the germline ends. The DNA for the CDR3 is TGTGCCAGCAAACGACAGGCCTCGGGGACCCAGTACTTC. Translation: CASKRQASGTQYF.

The V call is TRBV27, the J call TRBJ2-7; 8 nucleotides align to TRBD1. Germline CDR1 MNHEY, CDR2 SMNVEV (reference sequence). The CDR3 sequence is 14 residues long. After removal of 6 bases from V and 5 bases from J, the junction contained 9 bases not matched to a gene. CDR3 sequence (DNA): TGTGCCAGCAGAACAGGACAGGGAGGACACGAGCAGTACTTC. Translation: CASRTGQGGHEQYF.

This clone came up a few times. The chain uses TRBV5-1 and TRBJ1-4; TRBD1 matches 8 bases. V shed 0 bases, J shed 7 bases, and the junction held 8 bases outside the gene matches. The CDR3 runs 16 residues. Germline CDR1 reads SGHRS; CDR2 reads YFSETQ. The CDR3 loop is CASSLGRGQGSEKLFF. For the CDR3, the DNA is TGCGCCAGCAGCTTGGGCCGAGGACAGGGTAGTGAAAAACTGTTTTTT. The whole variable domain, filled in from reference TRBV5-1 and TRBJ1-4, reads KAGVTQTPRYLIKTRGQQVTLSCSPISGHRSVSWYQQTPGQGLQFLFEYFSETQRNKGNFPGRFSGRQFSNSRSEMNVSTLELGDSALYLCASSLGRGQGSEKLFFGSGTQLSVL.

The chain uses TRBV5-6 and TRBJ2-1; 10 positions agree with TRBD2. CDR1 and CDR2 from the germline V gene are SGHDT and YYEEEE. The CDR3 loop spans 16 amino acids. V shed 0 bases and J 3 bases; nucleotides not matched to a gene: 3. The CDR3 coding sequence is TGTGCCAGCAGCTTGGAGCGGGGGGGAAACTACAATGAGCAGTTCTTC. Protein product: CASSLERGGNYNEQFF.

V is TRBV7-9 and J is TRBJ1-2; D gene uncertain. This CDR3 spans 15 amino acids. CDR1 is SEHNR and CDR2 is FQNEAQ in the germline V gene (reference sequence). Trimming shortened V by 5 bases and J by 4 bases, and 17 bases separated the two germline ends. CDR3 coding DNA: TGTGCCAGCAGCCCACGGGATGGCAGCGGCTATGGCTACACCTTC. Translating gives CASSPRDGSGYGYTF. Drawing the rest from reference TRBV7-9 and TRBJ1-2, the complete variable domain is DTGVSQNPRHKITKRGQNVTFRCDPISEHNRLYWYRQTLGQGPEFLTYFQNEAQLEKSRLLSDRFSAERPKGSFSTLEIQRTEQGDSAMYLCASSPRDGSGYGYTFGSGTRLTVV.

V is TRBV5-1 and J is TRBJ2-3; D possibly corresponds to TRBD2 (5 bases). CDR3 length: 14 amino acids. The V gene lost 5 bases and the J gene lost 1 base, with 11 bases spanning the gap. In germline, CDR1 is SGHRS, CDR2 YFSETQ. The CDR3 sequence: CASSLFSGTDTQYF. The DNA for the CDR3 is TGCGCCAGCAGTCTCTTTAGCGGCACAGATACGCAGTATTTT.

The chain uses TRBV28 and TRBJ2-5; the D is unclear. CDR1 is MDHEN and CDR2 is SYDVKM in the germline V gene. CDR3 length: 14 residues. The ends were cut back, 4 bases at V and 2 bases at J, with 11 bases in the middle. CDR3 DNA: TGTGCCAGCAGTTCTAGTGCCGTTCAAGAGACCCAGTACTTC. Its protein product is CASSSSAVQETQYF.

J is TRBJ1-2 and V is TRBV5-6, with 10 bases matching TRBD1. Germline-derived CDR1 and CDR2 are SGHDT and YYEEEE. J lost 3 bases, V lost 4 bases, and 6 bases had no gene match. The CDR3 loop spans 15 amino acids. The CDR3 DNA reads as TGTGCCAGCAGCGACAGGGACAGGGGTTACTATGGCTACACCTTC. This translates into CASSDRDRGYYGYTF.

J is TRBJ2-5 and V is TRBV5-1, with TRBD1 matching over 12 bases. Unmatched junction bases numbered 9, after V lost 4 bases and J lost 5 bases. Germline V lookup: CDR1 SGHRS, CDR2 YFSETQ. The CDR3 runs 16 residues. CDR3 nucleotide sequence: TGCGCCAGCAGCCTGGGACAGGGGGCAGGCGTGGAGACCCAGTACTTC. Residues: CASSLGQGAGVETQYF.

The V call is TRBV6-5, the J call TRBJ1-3; TRBD1 aligns across 8 bases. Germline lookup yields CDR1 MNHEY and CDR2 SVGAGI. The CDR3 extends over 13 amino acids. The J segment lost 4 bases and the V segment lost 6 bases, leaving 2 bases of the junction unmatched. The CDR3 sequence: CASRDRVGNTIYF. The CDR3, as DNA: TGTGCCAGCAGGGACAGGGTCGGAAACACCATATATTTT.

V gene TRBV5-6 combines with J gene TRBJ2-7; maybe TRBD1 (5 bases). The germline V and J ends were trimmed by 0 bases and 11 bases, with 21 bases remaining between them. Germline CDR1 SGHDT, CDR2 YYEEEE. The CDR3 has 15 residues. The CDR3 reads CASSLADSWGGFKYF. CDR3 bases: TGTGCCAGCAGCTTGGCAGATTCCTGGGGCGGCTTTAAGTACTTC.

The chain couples TRBV9 to TRBJ2-1, with 9 nucleotides matching TRBD2. This CDR3 comprises 15 residues. With 4 bases clipped from V and 4 bases from J, the junction kept 6 bases outside the gene matches. Germline assignment: CDR1 SGDLS and CDR2 YYNGEE. In nucleotides, the CDR3 is TGTGCCAGCAGCTCCTTTAGCGGGGGTTACAATGAGCAGTTCTTC. Encoded protein: CASSSFSGGYNEQFF.

This clone was observed a few times. The J gene is TRBJ2-1, the V gene TRBV5-1; 7 bases line up with TRBD1. V was clipped by 4 bases and J by 4 bases; unmatched bases: 8. Germline CDR1 SGHRS, CDR2 YFSETQ. CDR3 length: 15 residues. CDR3 in amino acids: CASSPRTGTYNEQFF. CDR3 nucleotides: TGCGCCAGCAGCCCTCGGACAGGTACTTACAATGAGCAGTTCTTC.

This clone came up a few times. The V gene is TRBV2, the J gene TRBJ2-3; 9 nucleotides align to TRBD1. Germline values: CDR1 SNHLY, CDR2 FYNNEI. This CDR3 is built from 17 residues. V lost 6 bases to trimming and J lost 1 base; unmatched junction nucleotides: 11. The CDR3 DNA is TGTGCCAGCAGGAAGGGGTTGTGGACAGGGGGCACAGATACGCAGTATTTT. Translation gives CASRKGLWTGGTDTQYF.

The rearrangement uses TRBV9 and TRBJ2-7; a possible D gene is TRBD1 (5 bases). The CDR3 is 15 amino acids. CDR1 is SGDLS and CDR2 is YYNGEE in the germline V gene. V was shortened by 5 bases and J by 3 bases, with 18 bases between the two germline ends. CDR3 coding DNA: TGTGCCAGCAGTTTGACCCAGGGTAGGGGCTACGAGCAGTACTTC. This translates into CASSLTQGRGYEQYF.

The gene calls are TRBV9 and TRBJ2-7; D may be TRBD1 (6 bases). The CDR3 covers 14 residues. The V gene lost 3 bases and the J gene lost 3 bases, with 13 bases spanning the gap. CDR1 and CDR2 (germline): SGDLS, YYNGEE. CDR3 loop: CASSEGRGVYEQYF. In DNA, the CDR3 is TGTGCCAGCAGCGAAGGCAGGGGTGTCTACGAGCAGTACTTC. The full variable domain, completed using reference TRBV9 and TRBJ2-7, is DSGVTQTPKHLITATGQRVTLRCSPRSGDLSVYWYQQSLDQGLQFLIQYYNGEERAKGNILERFSAQQFPDLHSELNLSSLELGDSALYFCASSEGRGVYEQYFGPGTRLTVT.

CDR3 protein: CAISDLWDIYNSPLHF. The CDR3 region has the DNA TGTGCCATCAGTGACCTCTGGGACATTTATAATTCACCCCTCCACTTT. J is TRBJ1-6 and V is TRBV10-3; weak D call: TRBD1 (6 bases). CDR3 length equals 16 residues. Germline V gene lookup returns CDR1 ENHRY and CDR2 SYGVKD. Between the trimmed V and J ends, which lost 3 bases and 4 bases, there was a span of 13 bases.

This clone has only a few counts. The chain has TRBV11-3 and TRBJ1-1; the D is unclear. Germline lookup yields CDR1 SGHNT and CDR2 YENEEA. The V end lost 5 bases, the J end lost 0 bases, and 16 bases lay between the germline ends. The CDR3 runs to 16 residues. CDR3 loop: CASSHTRRRLNTEAFF. CDR3 DNA sequence: TGTGCCAGCAGCCATACGAGGAGACGGCTGAACACTGAAGCTTTCTTT.

The chain has TRBV19 and TRBJ2-7; D is perhaps TRBD1 (6 bases). CDR1 and CDR2 from the germline V gene are LNHDA and SQIVND (reference sequence). CDR3 length: 13 residues. Between the trimmed V and J ends, which lost 4 bases and 0 bases, there was a span of 7 bases. CDR3: CASSTGHSYEQYF. Written as DNA, the CDR3 is TGTGCCAGTAGTACGGGACACTCCTACGAGCAGTACTTC.

The gene calls are TRBV29-1 and TRBJ2-7; D not resolved. Trimming pared 6 bases from V and 0 bases from J, leaving 9 bases between. CDR1 and CDR2 (germline): SQVTM, ANQGSEA. The CDR3 contains 12 residues. CDR3 coding DNA: TGCAGCGTAGCCCGGAGCTCCTACGAGCAGTACTTC. It yields the protein CSVARSSYEQYF.